This TCR beta chain was captured in a study of blood T cell repertoires in COVID-19. Study as a whole: Collection of acute and convalescent COVID-19 samples took place in the United States, Italy and Spain. Nucleic acid was either cDNA or gDNA, and it came from T cells, B-cell-depleted T cells, or PBMCs.

As processed by the authors: Reference gene primer amplification gave estimated nucleated cell counts. Clones were sequenced by immunoSEQ multiplex PCR, and TCRdb holds only the in-frame ones, with some missing. V and J calls and clone size are as listed in that table; D and trimming were resolved from the DNA. The sample consists of 150,000 or so clones, approximately 78% of them appearing once. The germline gives CDR1 ENHRY, CDR2 SYGVKD. The CDR3 sequence is 17 residues long. V trimming: 8 bases; J trimming: 0 bases; junction bases outside the gene matches: 11. The chain couples TRBV10-3 to TRBJ1-5; 9 bases fit TRBD1. This sequence originates from a human donor with acute or convalescent COVID-19. The donor label of this sample is uncertain. The sequenced sample consisted of peripheral blood. The CDR3 coding sequence is TGTGCCATCGGGGGGCAGGACAGGGGCAATAGCAATCAGCCCCAGCATTTT. Encoded protein: CAIGGQDRGNSNQPQHF.